A few counts support the clone carrying this T cell receptor beta chain. The antigen remains undetermined. This sample is drawn from a study of CD8 T cells in ankylosing spondylitis. The trim removed 6 bases at V and 5 bases at J, leaving 4 bases unmatched. This CDR3 has 13 amino acids. Germline values: CDR1 MNHNS, CDR2 SASEGT. TCR beta libraries were made by quantitative 5'-RACE with molecular barcodes. TCRdb recomputed calls from the 5' RACE reads with MiXCR, one row per CDR3 protein. This table holds 200,000 to 250,000 distinct CDR3 sequences, about 16% found once. The study's findings and limits: One TCR beta motif, made up of roughly 8 highly homologous variants, appeared characteristic of ankylosing spondylitis blood. Reportedly, matched ankylosing spondylitis synovial fluid was significantly enriched for disease-linked clones.

The chain has TRBV6-1 and TRBJ2-5; 9 positions agree with TRBD2. The sequenced sample was blood, either unsorted or a sorted T cell fraction (not recorded which). The clonotype was recovered from a male donor with ankylosing spondylitis. The CDR3 bases are TGTGCCAGCAGCCGAGCGGGAGGTGAGACCCAGTACTTC. Amino acid sequence: CASSRAGGETQYF.